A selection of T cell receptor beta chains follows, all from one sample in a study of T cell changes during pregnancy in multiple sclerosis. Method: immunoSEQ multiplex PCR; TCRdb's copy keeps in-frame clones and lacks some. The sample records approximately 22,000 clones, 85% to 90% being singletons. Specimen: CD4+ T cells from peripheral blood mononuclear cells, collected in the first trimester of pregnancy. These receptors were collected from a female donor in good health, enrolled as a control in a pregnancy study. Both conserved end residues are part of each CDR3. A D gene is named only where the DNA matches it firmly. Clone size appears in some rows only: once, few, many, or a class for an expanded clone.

CDR3aa: CASSLAGGNTEAFF
CDR3nt: TGCGCCAGCAGCTTGGCGGGGGGGAACACTGAAGCTTTCTTT
abundance: .
j_gene: TRBJ1-1
v_gene: TRBV5-1
d_gene: .

CDR3aa: CASMGQGLGADGYTF
CDR3nt: TGTGCCAGCATGGGACAGGGTCTCGGCGCCGATGGCTACACCTTC
abundance: .
j_gene: TRBJ1-2
v_gene: TRBV2
d_gene: TRBD1

CDR3aa: CASSIGREHKQFF
CDR3nt: TGTGCCAGTAGTATTGGTCGGGAGCATAAGCAGTTCTTC
abundance: .
j_gene: TRBJ2-1
v_gene: TRBV19
d_gene: .

CDR3aa: CASSPRDREVIGYTF
CDR3nt: TGTGCCAGCTCACCCCGGGACAGGGAGGTGATTGGCTACACCTTC
abundance: .
j_gene: TRBJ1-2
v_gene: TRBV18
d_gene: TRBD1

CDR3aa: CASSLLATSGTVNTEAFF
CDR3nt: TGTGCCAGCAGTTTATTAGCAACATCCGGGACAGTAAACACTGAAGCTTTCTTT
abundance: .
j_gene: TRBJ1-1
v_gene: TRBV27
d_gene: TRBD1

CDR3aa: CASRLLRDRDYGYTF
CDR3nt: TGTGCCAGCAGATTGCTAAGGGACAGGGATTATGGCTACACCTTC
abundance: .
j_gene: TRBJ1-2
v_gene: TRBV27
d_gene: TRBD1

CDR3aa: CSAPVRDGYTF
CDR3nt: TGCAGTGCTCCCGTGAGGGATGGCTACACCTTC
abundance: .
j_gene: TRBJ1-2
v_gene: TRBV20-1
d_gene: .

CDR3aa: CASSAEGLLNTGELFF
CDR3nt: TGTGCCAGCAGTGCGGAGGGACTTTTGAACACCGGGGAGCTGTTTTTT
abundance: once
j_gene: TRBJ2-2
v_gene: TRBV6-1
d_gene: .

CDR3aa: CAWSPPGLAGGTDTQYF
CDR3nt: TGTGCCTGGAGTCCCCCGGGACTAGCGGGGGGAACAGATACGCAGTATTTT
abundance: .
j_gene: TRBJ2-3
v_gene: TRBV30
d_gene: TRBD2

CDR3aa: CASSAQGAGNTEAFF
CDR3nt: TGTGCCAGTAGTGCCCAGGGGGCTGGCAACACTGAAGCTTTCTTT
abundance: .
j_gene: TRBJ1-1
v_gene: TRBV19
d_gene: TRBD1

CDR3aa: CASTTDSPYEQYF
CDR3nt: TGTGCCAGCACAACGGACAGCCCTTACGAGCAGTACTTC
abundance: .
j_gene: TRBJ2-7
v_gene: TRBV6-6
d_gene: .

CDR3aa: CASSPYEGRVVGYTF
CDR3nt: TGCGCCAGCAGCCCGTATGAAGGCAGGGTGGTTGGCTACACCTTC
abundance: .
j_gene: TRBJ1-2
v_gene: TRBV5-1
d_gene: .

CDR3aa: CASTPRPGTAPNYGYTF
CDR3nt: TGCGCCAGCACTCCGCGCCCGGGGACTGCTCCTAACTATGGCTACACCTTC
abundance: .
j_gene: TRBJ1-2
v_gene: TRBV5-1
d_gene: .

CDR3aa: CASSYNWGANEKLLF
CDR3nt: TGTGCCAGCAGCTATAACTGGGGAGCTAATGAAAAACTGCTTTTT
abundance: .
j_gene: TRBJ1-4
v_gene: TRBV5-4
d_gene: .

CDR3aa: CASSLTGTGNYGYTF
CDR3nt: TGTGCCAGCAGTCTCACCGGGACAGGGAACTATGGCTACACCTTC
abundance: .
j_gene: TRBJ1-2
v_gene: TRBV28
d_gene: TRBD1

CDR3aa: CASSWGGNQPQHF
CDR3nt: TGTGCCAGCAGTTGGGGAGGCAATCAGCCCCAGCATTTT
abundance: .
j_gene: TRBJ1-5
v_gene: TRBV27
d_gene: .

CDR3aa: CASSDRDRPYSYEQYF
CDR3nt: TGTGCCAGCAGTGATCGCGACAGGCCCTACTCCTACGAGCAGTACTTC
abundance: .
j_gene: TRBJ2-7
v_gene: TRBV25-1
d_gene: .

CDR3aa: CASSKLAGGNYNEQFF
CDR3nt: TGTGCCAGCAGCAAACTAGCGGGGGGCAACTACAATGAGCAGTTCTTC
abundance: .
j_gene: TRBJ2-1
v_gene: TRBV9
d_gene: TRBD2

CDR3aa: CASSSLGGAETQYF
CDR3nt: TGTGCCAGCTCATCCCTAGGGGGCGCAGAGACCCAGTACTTC
abundance: .
j_gene: TRBJ2-5
v_gene: TRBV18
d_gene: TRBD1

CDR3aa: CASSLLRDSMADTQYF
CDR3nt: TGTGCCAGCAGCTTACTCCGGGACTCAATGGCAGATACGCAGTATTTT
abundance: .
j_gene: TRBJ2-3
v_gene: TRBV11-2
d_gene: .

CDR3aa: CSATRGNTIYF
CDR3nt: TGCAGTGCTACGAGGGGAAACACCATATATTTT
abundance: .
j_gene: TRBJ1-3
v_gene: TRBV20-1
d_gene: .

CDR3aa: CASSRSGTGYGYTF
CDR3nt: TGTGCCAGCAGCCGAAGCGGGACAGGGTATGGCTACACCTTC
abundance: .
j_gene: TRBJ1-2
v_gene: TRBV6-1
d_gene: TRBD1

CDR3aa: CASSITGHNFYEQYF
CDR3nt: TGTGCCAGTAGTATCACGGGACACAACTTCTACGAGCAGTACTTC
abundance: .
j_gene: TRBJ2-7
v_gene: TRBV19
d_gene: .

CDR3aa: CASSYDRVGYTF
CDR3nt: TGTGCCAGCAGCTACGACAGGGTTGGCTACACCTTC
abundance: .
j_gene: TRBJ1-2
v_gene: TRBV5-8
d_gene: TRBD1

CDR3aa: CASSQDTVSYGYTF
CDR3nt: TGTGCCAGCAGCCAAGATACAGTAAGCTATGGCTACACCTTC
abundance: .
j_gene: TRBJ1-2
v_gene: TRBV14
d_gene: .

CDR3aa: CASRIENTANEKLFF
CDR3nt: TGTGCCAGCAGGATTGAGAATACAGCTAATGAAAAACTGTTTTTT
abundance: .
j_gene: TRBJ1-4
v_gene: TRBV2
d_gene: .

CDR3aa: CASSRGLVQETQYF
CDR3nt: TGTGCCAGCAGCCGCGGACTAGTTCAAGAGACCCAGTACTTC
abundance: .
j_gene: TRBJ2-5
v_gene: TRBV6-1
d_gene: TRBD2

CDR3aa: CASSLAPGLAGDYEQFF
CDR3nt: TGTGCCAGCAGCTTGGCCCCTGGACTAGCGGGAGATTATGAGCAGTTCTTC
abundance: .
j_gene: TRBJ2-1
v_gene: TRBV5-6
d_gene: TRBD2

CDR3aa: CASGGETDTQYF
CDR3nt: TGTGCTAGTGGCGGGGAGACAGATACGCAGTATTTT
abundance: .
j_gene: TRBJ2-3
v_gene: TRBV12-5
d_gene: .

CDR3aa: CASSLSRGGSYTQYF
CDR3nt: TGTGCCAGCAGCTTATCGCGGGGGGGCTCGTATACGCAGTATTTT
abundance: .
j_gene: TRBJ2-3
v_gene: TRBV7-3
d_gene: TRBD2

CDR3aa: CAISGRQMNTEAFF
CDR3nt: TGTGCCATCAGTGGGCGACAGATGAACACTGAAGCTTTCTTT
abundance: .
j_gene: TRBJ1-1
v_gene: TRBV10-3
d_gene: .

CDR3aa: CASKRTGQGSRETQYF
CDR3nt: TGTGCCAGCAAGCGAACAGGGCAGGGAAGCAGAGAGACCCAGTACTTC
abundance: .
j_gene: TRBJ2-5
v_gene: TRBV2
d_gene: .

CDR3aa: CASSQDRFWSTGDRVNGYTF
CDR3nt: TGCGCCAGCAGCCAAGACAGGTTCTGGTCCACCGGGGACAGGGTCAATGGCTACACCTTT
abundance: .
j_gene: TRBJ1-2
v_gene: TRBV4-1
d_gene: TRBD1

CDR3aa: CASSTPRQRNYGYTF
CDR3nt: TGTGCCAGCAGTACACCGCGGCAGCGGAACTATGGCTACACCTTC
abundance: .
j_gene: TRBJ1-2
v_gene: TRBV7-2
d_gene: .

CDR3aa: CASSRLRDSYTEAFF
CDR3nt: TGTGCCAGCAGTCGTCTCCGGGACAGTTACACTGAAGCTTTCTTT
abundance: .
j_gene: TRBJ1-1
v_gene: TRBV27
d_gene: TRBD1

CDR3aa: CSGGQGNQPQHF
CDR3nt: TGCAGCGGGGGACAGGGGAACCAGCCCCAGCATTTT
abundance: few
j_gene: TRBJ1-5
v_gene: TRBV29-1
d_gene: TRBD1

CDR3aa: CASTSPGQQAFF
CDR3nt: TGCGCCAGCACCTCCCCGGGACAGCAAGCTTTCTTT
abundance: .
j_gene: TRBJ1-1
v_gene: TRBV10-2
d_gene: TRBD1

CDR3aa: CASSPTGQTFYEQYF
CDR3nt: TGTGCCAGCAGCCCTACGGGACAGACCTTCTACGAGCAGTACTTC
abundance: .
j_gene: TRBJ2-7
v_gene: TRBV27
d_gene: TRBD1

CDR3aa: CASSSGLGQGMDEQYF
CDR3nt: TGTGCCAGCAGCTCCGGTCTCGGACAGGGAATGGACGAGCAGTACTTC
abundance: once
j_gene: TRBJ2-7
v_gene: TRBV5-5
d_gene: TRBD1

CDR3aa: CASSYASTGSPYEQYF
CDR3nt: TGTGCCAGCAGTTACGCCTCGACAGGATCTCCCTACGAGCAGTACTTC
abundance: once
j_gene: TRBJ2-7
v_gene: TRBV6-5
d_gene: .

CDR3aa: CASSPSVQYGYTF
CDR3nt: TGTGCCAGTAGTCCCTCGGTTCAATATGGCTACACCTTC
abundance: .
j_gene: TRBJ1-2
v_gene: TRBV19
d_gene: .

CDR3aa: CASSESVGPTDTQYF
CDR3nt: TGTGCCAGCAGTGAATCCGTGGGCCCCACAGATACGCAGTATTTT
abundance: .
j_gene: TRBJ2-3
v_gene: TRBV6-1
d_gene: .

CDR3aa: CASSFRGSSPLHF
CDR3nt: TGTGCCAGCAGTTTCAGGGGAAGTTCACCCCTCCACTTT
abundance: .
j_gene: TRBJ1-6
v_gene: TRBV28
d_gene: .

CDR3aa: CASSLRTGSSNEKLFF
CDR3nt: TGTGCCAGCAGTCTTCGGACGGGGAGTTCTAATGAAAAACTGTTTTTT
abundance: .
j_gene: TRBJ1-4
v_gene: TRBV7-8
d_gene: .

CDR3aa: CASSPFLGQGADEQFF
CDR3nt: TGTGCCAGCAGCCCATTCCTAGGACAGGGGGCAGATGAGCAGTTCTTC
abundance: .
j_gene: TRBJ2-1
v_gene: TRBV5-4
d_gene: TRBD1

CDR3aa: CASSLEGGTDTQYF
CDR3nt: TGCGCCAGCAGCTTGGAGGGGGGCACAGATACGCAGTATTTT
abundance: .
j_gene: TRBJ2-3
v_gene: TRBV5-1
d_gene: .

CDR3aa: CASSLLAGGPTEQFF
CDR3nt: TGTGCCAGCAGCTTGCTAGCGGGAGGGCCTACCGAGCAGTTCTTC
abundance: .
j_gene: TRBJ2-1
v_gene: TRBV5-4
d_gene: TRBD2